A selection of T cell receptor beta chains follows, all from one sample in a study of T cell changes during pregnancy in multiple sclerosis. TCRdb's copy holds only in-frame clones and misses some; the assay was immunoSEQ multiplex PCR. The sample yields about 93,000 clones, about 92% seen once. This material consisted of peripheral blood, taken after pregnancy. These TCRs come from a female donor with multiple sclerosis, enrolled in a pregnancy study. The CDR3 runs from the conserved cysteine through the conserved F or W.

cdr3_length v_call cdr3_aa
13 TRBV18 CASSRSGSPEAFF
13 TRBV6-6 CASSYNRGTEAFF
16 TRBV6-4 CASSDSGGTGANVLTF
13 TRBV7-9 CASSGTANTEAFF
15 TRBV6-5 CASSLQGLVDSPLHF
13 TRBV10-2 CASRDRPSSGAFF
15 TRBV6-1 CASSELDTTNEKLFF
10 TRBV20-1 CSALGETQYF
11 TRBV6-5 CASSYSGRLFF
12 TRBV18 CASSPADQPQHF
14 TRBV9 CASSVDTNRYEQYF
12 TRBV19 CASSSSAYEQYF
14 TRBV12-5 CASGSARVTYEQYF
15 TRBV7-9 CASSRPPTGSTEAFF
14 TRBV7-2 CASSPGLFNQPQHF
14 TRBV27 CASNGPSRSNEQFF
15 TRBV6-1 CASSDNPQGWGEQFF
13 TRBV27 CASSLAGGQGQYF
16 TRBV5-1 CASSLAGTSTRNEQFF
17 TRBV5-8 CASSWRTVILSNQPQHF
14 TRBV6-5 CASRPPRVAYGYTF
15 TRBV7-8 CASSLSHGGNYGYTF
14 TRBV2 CASSDSSEDQPQHF
17 TRBV7-9 CASSLAVRAATNEKLFF
17 TRBV14 CASSHRQSISYNSPLHF
14 TRBV5-1 CASSFGQGGTEAFF
13 TRBV10-3 CAIRAGTGYEQYF
13 TRBV10-3 CAIKRDLQETQYF
15 TRBV5-1 CASSHRTGYNSPLHF